One sample yielded the 10 T cell receptor beta chains listed below, sequenced in a study of blood T cell repertoires in COVID-19. Clones were sequenced by immunoSEQ multiplex PCR, and TCRdb holds only the in-frame ones, with some missing. The sample shows some 390,000 clones, approximately 89% of them seen only once. Material: peripheral blood. These receptors all stem from a woman in her fifties or sixties with COVID-19, enrolled during active disease.

The chain joins TRBV4-1 to TRBJ2-2; D gene unclear. Trimming cost V 8 bases and J 1 base, with 5 bases left between them. This CDR3 is built from 12 residues. Germline loops: CDR1 MGHRA, CDR2 YSYEKL. As DNA, the CDR3 is TGCGCCAGCCGGTGGAACACCGGGGAGCTGTTTTTT. Its protein product is CASRWNTGELFF.

This clone was detected a few times. The rearrangement uses TRBV19 and TRBJ1-4; D gene ambiguous. Germline CDR1 is LNHDA and CDR2 is SQIVND (reference sequence). This CDR3 spans 13 amino acids. With 3 bases removed from V and 7 bases from J, the gap between germline ends came to 9 bases. In nucleotides, the CDR3 is TGTGCCAGTAGTATGCGGGAGTCTGAAAAACTGTTTTTT. Translating gives CASSMRESEKLFF.

This clone came up many times. This rearrangement joins TRBV14 to TRBJ2-7; 7 bases align to TRBD1. The CDR3 has 12 residues. Germline CDR1 and CDR2: SGHDN and FVKESK. V was clipped by 5 bases and J by 3 bases; unmatched bases: 1. The CDR3 DNA reads as TGTGCCAGCAGCACAGGGGTCTACGAGCAGTACTTC. This sequence encodes CASSTGVYEQYF. The full variable domain, its missing parts supplied by reference TRBV14 and TRBJ2-7, is EAGVTQFPSHSVIEKGQTVTLRCDPISGHDNLYWYRRVMGKEIKFLLHFVKESKQDESGMPNNRFLAERTGGTYSTLKVQPAELEDSGVYFCASSTGVYEQYFGPGTRLTVT.

This clone was detected a few times. The chain's CDR3 is CAPQTGDGGYTF. In nucleotides, the CDR3 is TGTGCCCCACAGACGGGGGACGGTGGCTACACCTTC. The chain joins TRBV2 to TRBJ1-2; a weak D match, TRBD1 (5 bases). Germline V lookup: CDR1 SNHLY, CDR2 FYNNEI. The CDR3 length is 12 residues. The V and J ends lost 11 bases and 7 bases respectively, with 17 bases between them.

This chain joins TRBV7-2 and TRBJ1-2, with D possibly being TRBD1 (6 bases). CDR1 and CDR2 (germline): SGHTA, FQGNSA. Trimming cost V 5 bases and J 8 bases, with 15 bases left between them. CDR3 length equals 13 residues. The CDR3 protein is CASSLQGRRGYTF. CDR3 DNA sequence: TGTGCCAGCAGCCTACAGGGCCGCCGAGGCTACACCTTC.

This chain links TRBV28 with TRBJ2-3, with 8 bases fitting TRBD2. The CDR3 runs 15 residues. The J segment lost 4 bases and the V segment lost 4 bases, leaving 7 bases of the junction unmatched. CDR1 is MDHEN, CDR2 SYDVKM, per germline. The CDR3 DNA follows: TGTGCCAGCAGTTCCCCGGGGGGGCACCCAGATACGCAGTATTTT. Residues: CASSSPGGHPDTQYF.

The chain joins TRBV19 to TRBJ2-4; D might be TRBD1 (6 bases). V dropped 9 bases and J dropped 4 bases, with 10 bases sitting between them. From germline, CDR1 is LNHDA and CDR2 SQIVND (reference sequence). The CDR3 is 12 amino acids. CDR3: CASQGWKNIQYF. The CDR3 DNA sequence: TGTGCCAGCCAGGGGTGGAAAAACATTCAGTACTTC.

The chain joins TRBV6-5 to TRBJ1-1; maybe TRBD1 (5 bases). The V gene lost 5 bases and the J gene lost 0 bases, with 13 bases spanning the gap. The CDR3 loop spans 15 amino acids. In germline, CDR1 is MNHEY, CDR2 SVGAGI. This CDR3 is CASSPLDRLNTEAFF. The DNA of the CDR3 is TGTGCCAGCAGTCCTCTCGACAGACTGAACACTGAAGCTTTCTTT.

The chain links TRBV9 to TRBJ2-3; 7 bases align to TRBD2. The germline gives CDR1 SGDLS, CDR2 YYNGEE. The V segment lost 4 bases and the J segment 2 bases; nucleotides outside the gene matches: 10. This CDR3 contains 16 residues. CDR3 sequence reads: CASSRQASGSTDTQYF. The CDR3 DNA reads as TGTGCCAGCAGCCGTCAGGCTAGCGGATCCACAGATACGCAGTATTTT.

V is TRBV3-1 (or the pseudogene TRBV3-2) and J is TRBJ2-1, with D possibly matching TRBD2 (6 bases). The CDR3 is 14 amino acids. The germline CDR1 and CDR2 sequences are LGHDT and YNNKEL (reference sequence). V lost 4 bases to trimming and J lost 10 bases, with 17 bases between them. The CDR3 reads CASSLLAGPIEQFF. The CDR3 DNA sequence: TGTGCCAGCAGCCTACTAGCCGGGCCAATAGAGCAGTTCTTC.